These 15 T cell receptor beta chains came from one sample sequenced in a study of blood T cell repertoires in COVID-19. Sequenced by immunoSEQ multiplex PCR; TCRdb stores in-frame clones only, minus some. The sample carries 250,000 to 350,000 clones, around 83% recorded once. Material for sequencing was peripheral blood. These receptors came from a woman in her forties or fifties with acute or convalescent COVID-19.

This chain links TRBV4-1 with TRBJ2-6; 9 nucleotides line up with TRBD1. CDR1 and CDR2 from the germline V gene are MGHRA and YSYEKL. The CDR3 consists of 18 residues. Trimming removed 0 bases from V and 2 bases from J; junction bases left unmatched: 5. The DNA for the CDR3 is TGCGCCAGCAGCCAAGATGACAGGGGGATTCCTGGGGCCAACGTCCTGACTTTC. Translated, it gives CASSQDDRGIPGANVLTF.

The rearrangement joins TRBV30 to TRBJ2-5, with D hard to call. CDR3 size: 13 residues. The V and J ends lost 0 bases and 2 bases respectively, with 7 bases between them. The germline V gene encodes CDR1 GTSNPN and CDR2 SVGIG (reference sequence). The CDR3 nucleotides are TGTGCCTGGAGTGTAAACATTCAAGAGACCCAGTACTTC. It yields the protein CAWSVNIQETQYF.

The genes are TRBV6-5 and TRBJ1-5; unclear D gene. The CDR3 covers 12 residues. V lost 5 bases and J 5 bases, leaving 7 bases between the germline ends. Germline V gene sequence: CDR1 MNHEY, CDR2 SVGAGI. The CDR3 region is CASSSGDQPQHF. CDR3 DNA: TGTGCCAGCAGTAGCGGGGATCAGCCCCAGCATTTT.

J is TRBJ1-1 and V is TRBV18; 7 nucleotides agree with TRBD1. This CDR3 comprises 14 residues. Germline V lookup: CDR1 KGHSH, CDR2 LQKENI. The V and J ends lost 3 bases and 1 base, in that order; junction bases with no gene match: 2. As DNA, the CDR3 is TGTGCCAGCTCACCTTGGACAGGGAACACTGAAGCTTTCTTT. It is translated as CASSPWTGNTEAFF.

CDR3 sequence (DNA): TGTGCCAGCAGTCGGGACAGGGACTATAGCAATCAGCCCCAGCATTTT. This translates into CASSRDRDYSNQPQHF. The chain links TRBV6-2 or TRBV6-3 to TRBJ1-5; 9 bases are a match to TRBD1. Germline V gene lookup returns CDR1 MNHEY and CDR2 SVGEGT. The CDR3 is 16 residues long. After removal of 5 bases from V and 0 bases from J, the junction contained 5 bases not matched to a gene.

This chain links TRBV28 with TRBJ2-1, with 14 bases identical to TRBD2. The V and J ends lost 6 bases and 0 bases, in that order; junction bases with no gene match: 10. The CDR3 extends over 19 amino acids. Germline CDR1 and CDR2: MDHEN and SYDVKM. The CDR3 sequence is CASSQSGLAGASSYNEQFF. CDR3 in DNA: TGTGCCAGCAGCCAATCGGGACTAGCGGGAGCCAGCTCCTACAATGAGCAGTTCTTC.

V gene TRBV11-2 combines with J gene TRBJ2-5; a weak D match, TRBD2 (5 bases). V was shortened by 2 bases and J by 4 bases, with 17 bases between the two germline ends. The CDR3 runs 16 residues. CDR1 is SGHAT, CDR2 FQNNGV, per germline. The CDR3 nucleotides are TGTGCCAGCAGCTTAACGATCATGCCCGGAGGAGAGACCCAGTACTTC. This translates into CASSLTIMPGGETQYF.

The chain combines TRBV2 with TRBJ2-1, with 12 nucleotides matching TRBD2. Germline-derived CDR1 and CDR2 are SNHLY and FYNNEI. J was trimmed by 4 bases and V by 7 bases; bases with no gene match: 5. The CDR3 is 15 residues long. The CDR3 protein is CASNKLAGGYNEQFF. The CDR3, as DNA: TGTGCCAGCAATAAACTAGCGGGGGGTTACAATGAGCAGTTCTTC.

This chain uses TRBV7-9 with TRBJ1-2, with D tentatively TRBD1 (5 bases). Trimming stripped 3 bases from V and 7 bases from J, with 15 bases between. The CDR3 is 14 amino acids. The germline CDR1 and CDR2 sequences are SEHNR and FQNEAQ (reference sequence). The CDR3 reads CASSFIQGQAGYTF. The CDR3 coding sequence is TGTGCCAGCAGCTTTATTCAGGGTCAAGCTGGCTACACCTTC. Supplemented by reference TRBV7-9 and TRBJ1-2, the full variable domain reads DTGVSQNPRHKITKRGQNVTFRCDPISEHNRLYWYRQTLGQGPEFLTYFQNEAQLEKSRLLSDRFSAERPKGSFSTLEIQRTEQGDSAMYLCASSFIQGQAGYTFGSGTRLTVV.

The genes are TRBV2 and TRBJ2-2; D gene ambiguous. V dropped 7 bases and J dropped 5 bases, with 14 bases sitting between them. CDR1 SNHLY and CDR2 FYNNEI come from the germline V gene. The CDR3 sequence is 14 residues long. The CDR3 region has the DNA TGTGCCAGCACCCCCCGGGTAGAGACCGGGGAGCTGTTTTTT. Its translation: CASTPRVETGELFF. Filled out from reference TRBV2 and TRBJ2-2, the complete variable domain reads EPEVTQTPSHQVTQMGQEVILRCVPISNHLYFYWYRQILGQKVEFLVSFYNNEISEKSEIFDDQFSVERPDGSNFTLKIRSTKLEDSAMYFCASTPRVETGELFFGEGSRLTVL.

This clone was seen a few times. The V and J genes are TRBV11-2 and TRBJ2-2; D is possibly TRBD2 (6 bases). Trimming pared 5 bases from V and 4 bases from J, leaving 11 bases between. Germline V gene lookup returns CDR1 SGHAT and CDR2 FQNNGV. CDR3 length equals 14 residues. CDR3 DNA: TGTGCCAGCAGCCGGGACTGGGCCACCGGGGAGCTGTTTTTT. Translated, it gives CASSRDWATGELFF.

This chain uses TRBV4-2 with TRBJ2-5; tentatively, D is TRBD1 (5 bases). The germline gives CDR1 LGHNA, CDR2 YNFKEQ. The CDR3 runs 16 residues. Trimming left V 0 bases short and J 0 bases short, with 11 bases between. In DNA, the CDR3 is TGTGCCAGCAGCCAAGAGGCAGGGCGGAACCAAGAGACCCAGTACTTC. Translated: CASSQEAGRNQETQYF.

The V call is TRBV24-1, the J call TRBJ2-3; maybe TRBD1 (6 bases). Trimming cost V 5 bases and J 0 bases, with 11 bases left between them. Germline CDR1 is KGHDR and CDR2 is SFDVKD. CDR3 length: 15 residues. CDR3 in DNA: TGTGCCACCAGTGGACAGGTCACTAGCACAGATACGCAGTATTTT. Protein product: CATSGQVTSTDTQYF.

The chain uses TRBV2 and TRBJ2-7, with TRBD2 matching over 13 bases. The CDR3 consists of 14 residues. The J segment lost 7 bases and the V segment lost 6 bases, leaving 6 bases of the junction unmatched. Per the germline V gene, CDR1 is SNHLY and CDR2 is FYNNEI. In DNA form, the CDR3 reads TGTGCCAGCAGGGGGACTAGCGGGACCGGGGAGCAGTACTTC. Amino acids: CASRGTSGTGEQYF.

A note on this clone: The identical CDR3 is also encoded by other nucleotide sequences in the sample. The chain has TRBV11-3 and TRBJ2-3, with D perhaps TRBD2 (5 bases). The CDR3 covers 12 residues. The V gene lost 1 base and the J gene lost 6 bases, with 5 bases spanning the gap. CDR1 is SGHNT, CDR2 YENEEA, per germline. Here the CDR3 reads CASSLVADTQYF. CDR3 in DNA: TGTGCCAGCAGCTTAGTAGCGGATACGCAGTATTTT.